This is a list of T cell receptor beta chains from one sample in a study of OX40 agonist ivuxolimab in advanced cancers. Clones were sequenced by immunoSEQ multiplex PCR, and TCRdb holds only the in-frame ones, with some missing. The repertoire holds roughly 61,000 clones, with less than 85% as singletons. Sequencing was performed on CD4+ or CD8+ T cells sorted from blood, taken in a trial of the OX40 agonist ivuxolimab. Receptors were obtained from an adult with an advanced solid tumor such as melanoma, head and neck, liver or kidney cancer. Both conserved end residues are part of each CDR3. Each record gives: CDR3 length, J gene, clone size, V gene, D gene, CDR3 protein, CDR3 DNA. D genes are given only for firm matches. Size is omitted from some rows. Given values are once, few, many or a class for expanded clones.

CDR3 length: 14
J gene: TRBJ2-1
clone size: NA
V gene: TRBV5-8
D gene: NA
CDR3 protein: CASSRSGEYNEQFF
CDR3 DNA: TGTGCCAGCAGCCGCTCAGGAGAGTACAATGAGCAGTTCTTC

CDR3 length: 14
J gene: TRBJ1-2
clone size: NA
V gene: TRBV6-6
D gene: NA
CDR3 protein: CASSYSKFGDGYTF
CDR3 DNA: TGTGCCAGCAGTTACTCGAAGTTTGGTGATGGCTACACCTTC

CDR3 length: 14
J gene: TRBJ2-1
clone size: NA
V gene: TRBV25-1
D gene: NA
CDR3 protein: CASSDVGDDNEQFF
CDR3 DNA: TGTGCCAGCAGTGACGTGGGGGATGACAATGAGCAGTTCTTC

CDR3 length: 13
J gene: TRBJ1-2
clone size: NA
V gene: TRBV9
D gene: NA
CDR3 protein: CASGRTVNYGYTF
CDR3 DNA: TGTGCCAGCGGACGGACGGTCAACTATGGCTACACCTTC

CDR3 length: 12
J gene: TRBJ2-2
clone size: NA
V gene: TRBV25-1
D gene: TRBD1
CDR3 protein: CASRQGDGELFF
CDR3 DNA: TGTGCCAGCAGACAGGGGGACGGGGAGCTGTTTTTT

CDR3 length: 13
J gene: TRBJ1-1
clone size: NA
V gene: TRBV2
D gene: NA
CDR3 protein: CASSEQRLVYAFF
CDR3 DNA: TGTGCCAGCAGTGAACAACGGTTAGTGTACGCTTTCTTT

CDR3 length: 14
J gene: TRBJ1-5
clone size: NA
V gene: TRBV28
D gene: NA
CDR3 protein: CASSTDGLNQPQHF
CDR3 DNA: TGTGCCAGCAGCACGGACGGGCTCAATCAGCCCCAGCATTTT

CDR3 length: 15
J gene: TRBJ2-1
clone size: NA
V gene: TRBV30
D gene: TRBD1
CDR3 protein: CAWSSWDSPYNEQFF
CDR3 DNA: TGTGCCTGGTCCTCTTGGGACAGCCCCTACAATGAGCAGTTCTTC

CDR3 length: 14
J gene: TRBJ2-5
clone size: NA
V gene: TRBV7-9
D gene: NA
CDR3 protein: CASSFSRHQETQYF
CDR3 DNA: TGTGCCAGCAGCTTCTCGCGGCACCAAGAGACCCAGTACTTC

CDR3 length: 13
J gene: TRBJ2-7
clone size: NA
V gene: TRBV7-2
D gene: NA
CDR3 protein: CASSFPDTYEQYF
CDR3 DNA: TGTGCCAGCAGCTTCCCGGATACCTACGAGCAGTACTTC

CDR3 length: 16
J gene: TRBJ2-7
clone size: NA
V gene: TRBV5-6
D gene: NA
CDR3 protein: CASSSLQGGGGYEQYF
CDR3 DNA: TGTGCCAGCAGCTCCCTACAGGGTGGTGGGGGGTACGAGCAGTACTTC

CDR3 length: 14
J gene: TRBJ2-2
clone size: NA
V gene: TRBV7-2
D gene: NA
CDR3 protein: CASSLQQDTGELFF
CDR3 DNA: TGTGCCAGCAGCTTACAGCAAGACACCGGGGAGCTGTTTTTT

CDR3 length: 14
J gene: TRBJ1-2
clone size: NA
V gene: TRBV7-2
D gene: NA
CDR3 protein: CASSAFGTSYGYTF
CDR3 DNA: TGTGCCAGCAGCGCCTTCGGGACATCCTATGGCTACACCTTC

CDR3 length: 15
J gene: TRBJ2-2
clone size: NA
V gene: TRBV19
D gene: NA
CDR3 protein: CASSKIGSGTGELFF
CDR3 DNA: TGTGCCAGTAGTAAAATCGGGAGTGGCACCGGGGAGCTGTTTTTT

CDR3 length: 17
J gene: TRBJ2-3
clone size: few
V gene: TRBV7-2
D gene: TRBD2
CDR3 protein: CASSLGLAAGGTDTQYF
CDR3 DNA: TGTGCCAGCAGCTTGGGACTAGCGGCTGGGGGCACAGATACGCAGTATTTT

CDR3 length: 13
J gene: TRBJ1-2
clone size: few
V gene: TRBV18
D gene: NA
CDR3 protein: CASSPQGNYGYTF
CDR3 DNA: TGTGCCAGCTCACCACAGGGGAACTATGGCTACACCTTC

CDR3 length: 15
J gene: TRBJ1-6
clone size: once
V gene: TRBV4-2
D gene: NA
CDR3 protein: CASSQDRVGKGSLHF
CDR3 DNA: TGTGCCAGCAGCCAAGATAGGGTAGGGAAGGGGTCCCTCCACTTT

CDR3 length: 13
J gene: TRBJ2-2
clone size: NA
V gene: TRBV30
D gene: NA
CDR3 protein: CAWSTQGTGELFF
CDR3 DNA: TGTGCCTGGAGTACACAGGGTACCGGGGAGCTGTTTTTT

CDR3 length: 14
J gene: TRBJ2-5
clone size: NA
V gene: TRBV11-2
D gene: NA
CDR3 protein: CASSLLQTWETQYF
CDR3 DNA: TGTGCCAGCAGCTTACTTCAGACTTGGGAGACCCAGTACTTC

CDR3 length: 14
J gene: TRBJ2-2
clone size: NA
V gene: TRBV18
D gene: NA
CDR3 protein: CASSLRRGTGELFF
CDR3 DNA: TGTGCCAGCTCACTGAGGAGAGGCACCGGGGAGCTGTTTTTT

CDR3 length: 15
J gene: TRBJ2-3
clone size: NA
V gene: TRBV11-1
D gene: TRBD2
CDR3 protein: CASSLSSGISDTQYF
CDR3 DNA: TGTGCCAGCAGCTTAAGTAGCGGGATCTCAGATACGCAGTATTTT

CDR3 length: 13
J gene: TRBJ2-7
clone size: NA
V gene: TRBV2
D gene: TRBD2
CDR3 protein: CASSVAGPYEQYF
CDR3 DNA: TGTGCCAGCAGTGTAGCGGGCCCCTACGAGCAGTACTTC

CDR3 length: 15
J gene: TRBJ2-7
clone size: NA
V gene: TRBV5-1
D gene: TRBD2
CDR3 protein: CASSRTSGRVYEQYF
CDR3 DNA: TGCGCCAGCAGCCGGACTAGCGGGAGAGTGTACGAGCAGTACTTC

CDR3 length: 13
J gene: TRBJ2-5
clone size: NA
V gene: TRBV28
D gene: NA
CDR3 protein: CASSLNGQETQYF
CDR3 DNA: TGTGCCAGCAGTTTAAACGGACAAGAGACCCAGTACTTC

CDR3 length: 18
J gene: TRBJ2-3
clone size: once
V gene: TRBV19
D gene: TRBD2
CDR3 protein: CASIPPGGERGITDTQYF
CDR3 DNA: TGTGCCAGTATCCCCCCTGGGGGGGAGCGGGGGATCACAGATACGCAGTATTTT

CDR3 length: 17
J gene: TRBJ2-3
clone size: NA
V gene: TRBV6-1
D gene: TRBD2
CDR3 protein: CASSEVRLAGGPDTQYF
CDR3 DNA: TGTGCCAGCAGTGAGGTTCGACTAGCGGGAGGGCCAGATACGCAGTATTTT

CDR3 length: 15
J gene: TRBJ1-3
clone size: NA
V gene: TRBV4-3
D gene: NA
CDR3 protein: CASSQDWSSGNTIYF
CDR3 DNA: TGCGCCAGCAGCCAAGATTGGAGCTCTGGAAACACCATATATTTT

CDR3 length: 13
J gene: TRBJ2-3
clone size: NA
V gene: TRBV27
D gene: TRBD2
CDR3 protein: CASRVAGTDTQYF
CDR3 DNA: TGTGCCAGCAGGGTAGCGGGAACAGATACGCAGTATTTT

CDR3 length: 14
J gene: TRBJ1-5
clone size: NA
V gene: TRBV19
D gene: NA
CDR3 protein: CASSHYYSNQPQHF
CDR3 DNA: TGTGCCAGTAGCCATTATTATAGCAATCAGCCCCAGCATTTT

CDR3 length: 16
J gene: TRBJ2-7
clone size: NA
V gene: TRBV6-5
D gene: TRBD2
CDR3 protein: CASSYLVSGSINEQYF
CDR3 DNA: TGTGCCAGCAGTTACCTTGTTAGCGGGAGCATCAACGAGCAGTACTTC

CDR3 length: 14
J gene: TRBJ2-7
clone size: NA
V gene: TRBV11-2
D gene: NA
CDR3 protein: CASSEIGRRYEQYF
CDR3 DNA: TGTGCCAGCAGCGAAATAGGAAGGAGGTACGAGCAGTACTTC

CDR3 length: 15
J gene: TRBJ2-3
clone size: NA
V gene: TRBV2
D gene: TRBD1
CDR3 protein: CASSWGQGDTDTQYF
CDR3 DNA: TGTGCCAGCAGTTGGGGACAGGGAGACACAGATACGCAGTATTTT